Each of the 24 T cell receptor beta chains below was sequenced from the same sample in a study of shared clonotypes between healthy human individuals. Naive CD8 cells lacked CD45RO, underwent positive selection for CCR7 and left out terminally differentiated effector memory CD45RA+ cells. Clones were read by immunoSEQ multiplex PCR, and TCRdb kept only the in-frame ones, dropping some. The table includes about 2 million clones, 85% to 95% detected once. The specimen was naive CD8+ T cells sorted from blood. The receptor source for this set is a man aged 18 to 30 in good health.

A word on this clone: Other DNA sequences in the sample encode the same CDR3. V and J are TRBV4-1 and TRBJ2-5; either TRBD1 or TRBD2 may fit D (6 bases each). Germline V lookup: CDR1 MGHRA, CDR2 YSYEKL. The CDR3 consists of 14 residues. V was clipped by 6 bases and J by 5 bases, with 16 bases between them. The CDR3 DNA follows: TGCGCCAGCAGTCAGAGGGGGGCGGGGGAGACCCAGTACTTC. Its protein is CASSQRGAGETQYF.

Points on this clone: The same CDR3 arises from other DNA sequences in this sample as well. The rearrangement links TRBV5-1 to TRBJ2-7, with TRBD1 matching 9 bases. This CDR3 contains 13 residues. Germline CDR1 is SGHRS and CDR2 is YFSETQ. The V and J ends lost 4 bases and 5 bases, in that order; junction bases with no gene match: 4. CDR3 protein: CASSLGQGNEQYF. For the CDR3, the DNA is TGCGCCAGCAGCCTGGGACAGGGTAACGAGCAGTACTTC.

The CDR3 reads CASRPAPGSHADTQYF. The CDR3 nucleotides read TGTGCCAGCAGACCCGCCCCAGGGAGTCACGCAGATACGCAGTATTTT. The rearrangement joins TRBV7-9 to TRBJ2-3; the D gene could be TRBD1 or TRBD2 (5 bases each). This CDR3 is built from 16 residues. Germline CDR1 reads SEHNR; CDR2 reads FQNEAQ (reference sequence). The V end was cut by 6 bases, the J end by 4 bases, with 20 bases between.

The chain recombines TRBV29-1 with TRBJ2-7; TRBD2 aligns across 10 bases. CDR1 is SQVTM, CDR2 ANQGSEA, per germline. Unmatched junction bases numbered 10, after V lost 5 bases and J lost 0 bases. The CDR3 contains 16 residues. CDR3 sequence: CSVSGLAEPVSYEQYF. For the CDR3, the DNA is TGCAGCGTTTCCGGACTAGCGGAGCCCGTCTCCTACGAGCAGTACTTC.

The rearrangement joins TRBV7-8 to TRBJ2-7; D may correspond to TRBD1 or TRBD2 (5 bases each). The length of the CDR3 is 15 residues. CDR1 SGHVS and CDR2 FQNEAQ come from the germline V gene. V was clipped by 3 bases and J by 2 bases, with 14 bases between them. CDR3 amino acids: CASSLDLGVPYEQYF. The CDR3 bases are TGTGCCAGCAGCTTGGATTTGGGGGTTCCCTACGAGCAGTACTTC.

The chain has TRBV19 and TRBJ1-1; no clear D. V lost 7 bases and J lost 1, with 13 bases in between. This CDR3 spans 14 amino acids. Per germline, CDR1 LNHDA and CDR2 SQIVND (reference sequence). CDR3 sequence reads: CASISVTENTEAFF. In DNA form, the CDR3 reads TGTGCCAGTATCTCCGTCACGGAGAACACTGAAGCTTTCTTT.

This sequence joins TRBV27 and TRBJ2-1, with 7 nucleotides matching TRBD2. Unmatched junction bases numbered 6, after V lost 4 bases and J lost 3 bases. CDR1 is MNHEY, CDR2 SMNVEV, per germline (reference sequence). The CDR3 contains 15 residues. Here the CDR3 reads CASSSGTNHYNEQFF. CDR3 nucleotides: TGTGCCAGCAGTTCGGGGACTAACCACTACAATGAGCAGTTCTTC.

The CDR3 DNA sequence: TGTGCAGCCGGAACCAACTATGGCTACACCTTC. Translated: CAAGTNYGYTF. The gene calls are TRBV2 and TRBJ1-2; D ambiguous. This CDR3 comprises 11 residues. CDR1 and CDR2 from the germline V gene are SNHLY and FYNNEI.

This chain links TRBV13 with TRBJ2-2, with D possibly being TRBD2 (5 bases). The germline CDR1 and CDR2 sequences are PRHDT and FYEKMQ (reference sequence). The CDR3 spans 13 residues. Trimming cost V 3 bases and J 4 bases, with 6 bases left between them. In nucleotides, the CDR3 is TGTGCCAGCAGCTTTGCGGGCACCGGGGAGCTGTTTTTT. Translated: CASSFAGTGELFF.

The chain is built from TRBV4-1 and TRBJ2-5; D perhaps matches TRBD1 (6 bases). Germline V lookup: CDR1 MGHRA, CDR2 YSYEKL. The V and J ends lost 4 bases and 2 bases respectively, with 17 bases between them. The CDR3 spans 16 residues. The CDR3 sequence is CASSPRQVQAQETQYF. The CDR3 nucleotides are TGCGCCAGCAGCCCGCGACAGGTGCAGGCACAAGAGACCCAGTACTTC.

This sequence joins TRBV4-1 and TRBJ2-7; 7 nucleotides match TRBD2. The trim removed 2 bases at V and 2 bases at J, leaving 9 bases unmatched. CDR1 and CDR2 from the germline V gene are MGHRA and YSYEKL. The CDR3 totals 16 residues. The CDR3 loop reads CASSQSVSGYPYEQYF. The DNA for the CDR3 is TGCGCCAGCAGCCAAAGTGTTAGCGGGTACCCCTACGAGCAGTACTTC.

The J gene is TRBJ1-2, the V gene TRBV6-1; 12 bases align to TRBD1. After removal of 6 bases from V and 8 bases from J, the junction contained 10 bases not matched to a gene. Germline loops: CDR1 MNHNS, CDR2 SASEGT. The CDR3 runs to 15 residues. For the CDR3, the DNA is TGTGCCAGCAGGGACTTCGGGACAGGGGGCCAAGGCTACACCTTC. Translation: CASRDFGTGGQGYTF.

About this clone itself: This same CDR3 is encoded by further DNA sequences in the sample. The chain uses TRBV11-2 and TRBJ2-7, with D possibly TRBD2 on 6 matching bases. V shed 1 base and J shed 4 bases, with 8 bases lying between them. Looked up from germline, CDR1 is SGHAT and CDR2 is FQNNGV. CDR3 length: 13 residues. CDR3 sequence: CASSLGDSYEQYF. In DNA, the CDR3 is TGTGCCAGCAGCTTAGGGGACTCATACGAGCAGTACTTC.

The genes are TRBV5-1 and TRBJ2-5; unclear D gene. V gave up 1 base and J gave up 5 bases, with 15 bases separating them. Germline values: CDR1 SGHRS, CDR2 YFSETQ. The CDR3 consists of 15 residues. Written as DNA, the CDR3 is TGCGCCAGCAGCTTGCTCGTAGCTCTGGAGGAGACCCAGTACTTC. Its protein product is CASSLLVALEETQYF. Variable domain in full (rest from reference TRBV5-1 and TRBJ2-5): KAGVTQTPRYLIKTRGQQVTLSCSPISGHRSVSWYQQTPGQGLQFLFEYFSETQRNKGNFPGRFSGRQFSNSRSEMNVSTLELGDSALYLCASSLLVALEETQYFGPGTRLLVL.

The chain has TRBV4-3 and TRBJ2-2; no firm D call. The CDR3 has 16 residues. The germline CDR1 and CDR2 sequences are LGHNA and YSLEER. The V gene lost 0 bases and the J gene lost 8 bases, with 16 bases spanning the gap. The CDR3 here is CASSQDMATRLGELFF. The CDR3 nucleotides are TGCGCCAGCAGCCAAGATATGGCTACCCGTTTGGGGGAGCTGTTTTTT.

The J gene is TRBJ1-3, the V gene TRBV2, with D uncertain. The V gene lost 9 bases and the J gene lost 4 bases, with 13 bases spanning the gap. CDR3 size: 13 residues. Germline V lookup: CDR1 SNHLY, CDR2 FYNNEI. The CDR3 sequence: CARKRAVGNTIYF. The CDR3 nucleotides are TGTGCCAGAAAGAGGGCAGTGGGAAACACCATATATTTT.

This chain joins TRBV14 and TRBJ2-7; D is undetermined. The CDR3 contains 12 residues. CDR1 is SGHDN and CDR2 is FVKESK in the germline V gene. V lost 0 bases and J lost 2, with 2 bases in between. The CDR3 is CASSQETYEQYF. CDR3 DNA: TGTGCCAGCAGCCAAGAAACCTACGAGCAGTACTTC.

This chain joins TRBV19 and TRBJ2-7; D ambiguous. Germline CDR1 and CDR2: LNHDA and SQIVND (reference sequence). Trimming took off 3 bases at V and 2 bases at J, with 11 bases between the two ends. This CDR3 comprises 14 residues. The CDR3: CASSIDSRPYEQYF. CDR3 DNA sequence: TGTGCCAGTAGTATCGACTCAAGACCCTACGAGCAGTACTTC.

J is TRBJ2-7 and V is TRBV27; 10 bases map to TRBD2. The V and J ends lost 5 bases and 9 bases, in that order; junction bases with no gene match: 10. CDR1 and CDR2 (germline): MNHEY, SMNVEV (reference sequence). This CDR3 contains 14 residues. CDR3 sequence (DNA): TGTGCCAGCAGTGCCGGGACTAGCGTAACGGCGCAGTACTTC. Its translation: CASSAGTSVTAQYF.

The chain recombines TRBV27 with TRBJ2-3, with D hard to call. With 7 bases removed from V and 1 base from J, the gap between germline ends came to 9 bases. CDR1 MNHEY and CDR2 SMNVEV come from the germline V gene (reference sequence). The CDR3 contains 13 residues. In DNA form, the CDR3 reads TGTGCCAGCATCGCAGGAGGCACAGATACGCAGTATTTT. Amino acid sequence: CASIAGGTDTQYF.

The chain uses TRBV7-9 and TRBJ2-1, with D possibly TRBD2 on 6 matching bases. V dropped 2 bases and J dropped 9 bases, with 11 bases sitting between them. CDR1 SEHNR and CDR2 FQNEAQ come from the germline V gene (reference sequence). The length of the CDR3 is 13 residues. As DNA, the CDR3 is TGTGCCAGCAGCTTAATCGTCGGGAGTGAGCAGTTCTTC. As protein: CASSLIVGSEQFF.

The genes are TRBV5-8 and TRBJ2-2; weak D call: TRBD2 (6 bases). The CDR3 contains 15 residues. The germline V gene has CDR1 SGHTS and CDR2 YDEGEE. V lost 1 base to trimming and J lost 3 bases, with 10 bases between them. CDR3 DNA: TGTGCCAGCAGCTTGACGACTAGGTACACCGGGGAGCTGTTTTTT. This encodes CASSLTTRYTGELFF.

This clone was seen only once. V is TRBV2 and J is TRBJ1-5, with D possibly being TRBD1 (6 bases). Germline lookup yields CDR1 SNHLY and CDR2 FYNNEI. The CDR3 runs to 15 residues. V shed 4 bases and J shed 0 bases, with 10 bases lying between them. CDR3 loop: CASSVGQHSNQPQHF. In DNA, the CDR3 is TGTGCCAGCAGTGTGGGACAACATAGCAATCAGCCCCAGCATTTT. The complete variable domain, with remaining parts taken from reference TRBV2 and TRBJ1-5, reads EPEVTQTPSHQVTQMGQEVILRCVPISNHLYFYWYRQILGQKVEFLVSFYNNEISEKSEIFDDQFSVERPDGSNFTLKIRSTKLEDSAMYFCASSVGQHSNQPQHFGDGTRLSIL.

The V and J genes are TRBV4-1 and TRBJ2-7; TRBD2 matches 10 bases. The length of the CDR3 is 15 residues. Trimming at V came to 5 bases and at J to 4 bases, leaving 8 bases not matched to a gene. The germline CDR1 and CDR2 sequences are MGHRA and YSYEKL. CDR3 in DNA: TGCGCCAGCAGCACCCGGACTAGCGGTAGATACGAGCAGTACTTC. Translation: CASSTRTSGRYEQYF.